What follows are 2 T cell receptor beta chains derived from one specimen sequenced in a study of OX40 agonist ivuxolimab in advanced cancers. TCRdb's copy holds only in-frame clones and misses some; the assay was immunoSEQ multiplex PCR. The table lists about 64,000 clones, around four fifths of them singletons. The source material was CD4+ or CD8+ T cells sorted from blood, sampled in a trial of the OX40 agonist ivuxolimab. The origin of the receptors is an adult with an advanced solid tumor such as melanoma, head and neck, liver or kidney cancer.

This chain uses TRBV19 with TRBJ1-2; D gene ambiguous. Trimming shortened V by 10 bases and J by 3 bases, and 18 bases separated the two germline ends. Per germline, CDR1 LNHDA and CDR2 SQIVND (reference sequence). This CDR3 contains 14 residues. The CDR3 sequence is CATLGPGSDYGYTF. The CDR3 DNA reads as TGTGCCACCCTAGGCCCGGGGAGTGACTATGGCTACACCTTC.

J is TRBJ1-5 and V is TRBV27; 9 bases fit TRBD1. Germline trimming cut 2 bases from V and 9 bases from J; bases unmatched to any gene: 5. The CDR3 consists of 14 residues. Germline V gene data show CDR1 as MNHEY and CDR2 as SMNVEV (reference sequence). The CDR3 nucleotides are TGTGCCAGCAGTTTAGTCGGACAGGGGCCGCCCCAGCATTTT. Its translation: CASSLVGQGPPQHF.